The 23 T cell receptor beta chains below were found in one sample sequenced in a study of blood T cell repertoires in COVID-19 (dated by TCRdb to between 2020 and 2021). The library was prepared using the immunoSEQ multiplex PCR assay. Imported from immuneACCESS, the table was reduced by TCRdb to in-frame sequences with V and J called. These copies leave out some clones; in studies compared against another copy, an unresolved V gene accounts for under half, and the cause of the remainder is not known. The sample table records some 130,000 clones; over 70% of these occur just once. The leading ten clones occupy around 18% of the sample. Material: peripheral blood. The receptors originated from a man older than 75 with acute or convalescent COVID-19.

This chain connects TRBV15 to TRBJ1-1; 9 bases fit TRBD1. V lost 0 bases and J lost 4; bases outside the gene matches: 6. This CDR3 comprises 16 residues. Germline V gives CDR1 LNHNV, CDR2 YYDKDF (reference sequence). Here the CDR3 DNA reads TGTGCCACCAGCAGAGATTGGGTGACAGGGGGCACTGAAGCTTTCTTT. This codes for CATSRDWVTGGTEAFF.

The V call is TRBV18, the J call TRBJ2-5; D gene unclear. The CDR3 spans 15 residues. Between the trimmed V and J ends, which lost 3 bases and 3 bases, there was a span of 14 bases. Germline loops: CDR1 KGHSH, CDR2 LQKENI. CDR3 coding DNA: TGTGCCAGCTCACCCCCCGGGTCCGGAAAAGAGACCCAGTACTTC. It specifies CASSPPGSGKETQYF. Drawing the rest from reference TRBV18 and TRBJ2-5, the complete variable domain is NAGVMQNPRHLVRRRGQEARLRCSPMKGHSHVYWYRQLPEEGLKFMVYLQKENIIDESGMPKERFSAEFPKEGPSILRIQQVVRGDSAAYFCASSPPGSGKETQYFGPGTRLLVL.

The chain employs TRBV24-1 and TRBJ2-7; D might be TRBD1 (5 bases). V was shortened by 9 bases and J by 0 bases, with 17 bases between the two germline ends. This CDR3 contains 15 residues. Germline CDR1 reads KGHDR; CDR2 reads SFDVKD. The CDR3 DNA sequence: TGTGCCACCGGAGCTAAAATCGACAGCTCCTACGAGCAGTACTTC. This sequence encodes CATGAKIDSSYEQYF.

This clone was observed a few times. The chain is built from TRBV14 and TRBJ1-5; D perhaps matches TRBD1 (5 bases). Deletions cut 0 bases from V and 5 bases from J, with 20 bases between. The CDR3 consists of 18 residues. Germline values: CDR1 SGHDN, CDR2 FVKESK. This chain's CDR3 is CASSQEGRREDFYQPQHF. The CDR3 nucleotides read TGTGCCAGCAGCCAAGAGGGACGCAGGGAGGATTTTTATCAGCCCCAGCATTTT. The full variable domain, its missing parts supplied by reference TRBV14 and TRBJ1-5, is EAGVTQFPSHSVIEKGQTVTLRCDPISGHDNLYWYRRVMGKEIKFLLHFVKESKQDESGMPNNRFLAERTGGTYSTLKVQPAELEDSGVYFCASSQEGRREDFYQPQHFGDGTRLSIL.

In this sample, this clone turned up many times. The chain recombines TRBV7-8 with TRBJ1-5; 8 bases map to TRBD1. The V gene's germline CDR1 is SGHVS and CDR2 FQNEAQ. There are 16 residues in the CDR3. V was pared by 5 bases and J by 5 bases, with 11 bases of the junction left unmatched. DNA for the CDR3: TGTGCCAGCAGCCGAGCACCGGGACAGGATCATCAGCCCCAGCATTTT. It translates to CASSRAPGQDHQPQHF. The full variable domain, its missing parts supplied by reference TRBV7-8 and TRBJ1-5, is GAGVSQSPRYKVAKRGQDVALRCDPISGHVSLFWYQQALGQGPEFLTYFQNEAQLDKSGLPSDRFFAERPEGSVSTLKIQRTQQEDSAVYLCASSRAPGQDHQPQHFGDGTRLSIL.

This clone was seen a handful of times. This chain joins TRBV7-2 and TRBJ2-7; possibly TRBD2 for D (6 bases). V lost 5 bases, J lost 0 bases, and 14 bases lay in between. The CDR3 runs to 15 residues. Germline CDR1 reads SGHTA; CDR2 reads FQGNSA. The CDR3 loop reads CASSLRDLHSYEQYF. The CDR3 bases are TGTGCCAGCAGCCTCCGGGACTTACACTCCTACGAGCAGTACTTC.

The rearrangement uses TRBV6-6 and TRBJ2-5; perhaps TRBD2 as D (5 bases). The V gene lost 4 bases and the J gene lost 5 bases, with 8 bases spanning the gap. There are 12 residues in the CDR3. Germline V gives CDR1 MNHNY, CDR2 SVGAGI (reference sequence). The CDR3 nucleotides read TGTGCCAGCAGTTTCCCGGGGGAGACCCAGTACTTC. It codes for CASSFPGETQYF.

V gene TRBV28 combines with J gene TRBJ2-5, with 7 bases matching TRBD2. Germline V CDR1 and CDR2: MDHEN, SYDVKM. V gave up 2 bases and J gave up 5 bases; unmatched junction bases: 8. The CDR3 is 15 residues long. The CDR3 loop reads CASSLIRPRGETQYF. As DNA, the CDR3 is TGTGCCAGCAGTTTAATTAGACCGCGGGGGGAGACCCAGTACTTC.

The chain recombines TRBV5-4 with TRBJ1-1, with TRBD1 identical over 8 bases. CDR3 length: 13 residues. Per germline, CDR1 SGHNT and CDR2 YYREEE (reference sequence). J lost 4 bases, V lost 6 bases, and 5 bases had no gene match. CDR3 coding DNA: TGTGCCAGCATCCCACAGGGGGGCACTGAAGCTTTCTTT. Its protein is CASIPQGGTEAFF.

A few counts support this clone. V and J are TRBV30 and TRBJ1-6; 8 bases are a match to TRBD1. In germline, CDR1 is GTSNPN, CDR2 SVGIG (reference sequence). The CDR3 is 14 residues long. The J segment lost 7 bases and the V segment lost 3 bases, leaving 5 bases of the junction unmatched. CDR3 nucleotides: TGTGCCTGGAGGGCAGGGGGCATGAATTCACCCCTCCACTTT. Encoded protein: CAWRAGGMNSPLHF.

This clone came up a few times. V and J are TRBV11-2 and TRBJ1-6; no definite D call. The CDR3 consists of 13 residues. With 3 bases removed from V and 8 bases from J, the gap between germline ends came to 8 bases. Germline V CDR1 and CDR2: SGHAT, FQNNGV. The CDR3 nucleotides read TGTGCCAGCAGCTTCAATGGCTATTCACCCCTCCACTTT. Protein: CASSFNGYSPLHF.

The chain employs TRBV15 and TRBJ1-5, with TRBD1 as a possible D gene (6 bases). CDR1 is LNHNV, CDR2 YYDKDF, per germline (reference sequence). The CDR3 runs 15 residues. V was shortened by 5 bases and J by 0 bases, with 11 bases between the two germline ends. The CDR3 region is CATSGDKRSNQPQHF. The DNA for the CDR3 is TGTGCCACCAGCGGGGACAAACGTAGCAATCAGCCCCAGCATTTT.

The CDR3 loop is CSASAPEGSSYNEQFF. CDR3 nucleotides: TGCAGTGCTAGTGCCCCGGAGGGGTCCTCCTACAATGAGCAGTTCTTC. The chain links TRBV20-1 to TRBJ2-1; tentatively, D is TRBD2 (6 bases). Germline-derived CDR1 and CDR2 are DFQATT and SNEGSKA (reference sequence). The CDR3 spans 16 residues. Trimming took off 3 bases at V and 0 bases at J, with 15 bases between the two ends.

The gene calls are TRBV6-5 and TRBJ2-7; D is unresolved. The germline V gene has CDR1 MNHEY and CDR2 SVGAGI. V was clipped by 2 bases and J by 7 bases, with 15 bases between them. CDR3 length: 14 amino acids. This CDR3 reads CASSYEPRGREQYF. CDR3 DNA: TGTGCCAGCAGTTACGAGCCGCGCGGTAGGGAGCAGTACTTC.

This clone was found once. V and J are TRBV6-5 and TRBJ1-6, with 9 nucleotides matching TRBD1. The J segment lost 10 bases and the V segment lost 0 bases, leaving 4 bases of the junction unmatched. Germline CDR1 reads MNHEY; CDR2 reads SVGAGI. CDR3 length: 15 residues. The CDR3 DNA follows: TGTGCCAGCAGTTACTCGAACAGGGGGCAGTCACCCCTCCACTTT. This codes for CASSYSNRGQSPLHF.

The chain has TRBV5-6 and TRBJ2-3; perhaps TRBD1 as D (5 bases). Trimming pared 0 bases from V and 0 bases from J, leaving 8 bases between. There are 15 residues in the CDR3. Germline values: CDR1 SGHDT, CDR2 YYEEEE. Here the CDR3 DNA reads TGTGCCAGCAGCTTGGCACAGGTTAGCACAGATACGCAGTATTTT. It is translated as CASSLAQVSTDTQYF. Combining the CDR3 with reference TRBV5-6 and TRBJ2-3 gives the whole variable domain DAGVTQSPTHLIKTRGQQVTLRCSPKSGHDTVSWYQQALGQGPQFIFQYYEEEERQRGNFPDRFSGHQFPNYSSELNVNALLLGDSALYLCASSLAQVSTDTQYFGPGTRLTVL.

This chain connects TRBV18 to TRBJ2-1; 7 nucleotides line up with TRBD1. The trim removed 8 bases at V and 8 bases at J, leaving 6 bases unmatched. CDR3 length: 12 residues. CDR1 KGHSH and CDR2 LQKENI come from the germline V gene. CDR3 sequence: CASMTGTDEQFF. DNA for the CDR3: TGTGCCAGCATGACAGGGACCGATGAGCAGTTCTTC. Full variable domain (rest looked up from reference TRBV18 and TRBJ2-1): NAGVMQNPRHLVRRRGQEARLRCSPMKGHSHVYWYRQLPEEGLKFMVYLQKENIIDESGMPKERFSAEFPKEGPSILRIQQVVRGDSAAYFCASMTGTDEQFFGPGTRLTVL.

The chain combines TRBV7-2 with TRBJ2-7, with 8 bases lining up with TRBD1. V shed 5 bases and J 0 bases; nucleotides not matched to a gene: 6. CDR1 is SGHTA, CDR2 FQGNSA, per germline. The CDR3 length is 15 residues. CDR3 protein: CASSPRTGSSYEQYF. The CDR3 DNA reads as TGTGCCAGCAGCCCCAGGACAGGGAGCTCCTACGAGCAGTACTTC.

The chain couples TRBV7-2 to TRBJ1-3; no reliable D call. The V end was cut by 4 bases, the J end by 0 bases, with 10 bases between. Germline-derived CDR1 and CDR2 are SGHTA and FQGNSA. The CDR3 sequence is 15 residues long. In DNA form, the CDR3 reads TGTGCCAGCAGCTCTCAAGTGGCCTCTGGAAACACCATATATTTT. It translates to CASSSQVASGNTIYF.

The J gene is TRBJ1-1, the V gene TRBV29-1, with 7 nucleotides matching TRBD1. CDR1 SQVTM and CDR2 ANQGSEA come from the germline V gene. V lost 5 bases to trimming and J lost 5 bases; unmatched junction nucleotides: 8. The CDR3 is 13 residues long. CDR3 in amino acids: CSVSKGARTEAFF. The CDR3, as DNA: TGCAGCGTTAGTAAGGGGGCGCGTACTGAAGCTTTCTTT.

J is TRBJ2-7 and V is TRBV5-5, with TRBD1 identical over 11 bases. V lost 1 base, J lost 5 bases, and 5 bases stayed unmatched. The germline gives CDR1 SGHKS, CDR2 YYEKEE (reference sequence). The CDR3 contains 15 residues. CDR3 in amino acids: CASSLMGQGVNEQYF. The CDR3 DNA is TGTGCCAGCAGCTTGATGGGACAGGGGGTGAACGAGCAGTACTTC.

Concerning this clone: Distinct nucleotide sequences in the sample also encode this CDR3. The V and J genes are TRBV5-1 and TRBJ1-3; 7 bases agree with TRBD1. Losses at the gene ends were 2 bases for V and 4 bases for J; bases not matched to a gene: 3. The CDR3 runs to 14 residues. In germline, CDR1 is SGHRS, CDR2 YFSETQ. CDR3 protein: CASSLRGLGNTIYF. CDR3 sequence (DNA): TGCGCCAGCAGCTTAAGGGGGCTAGGAAACACCATATATTTT.

The rearrangement joins TRBV3-1 (or the pseudogene TRBV3-2) to TRBJ2-7, with D unresolved. Germline CDR1 is LGHDT and CDR2 is YNNKEL (reference sequence). Trimming removed 0 bases from V and 6 bases from J, with 3 bases in between. CDR3 length: 11 residues. The CDR3 DNA sequence: TGTGCCAGCAGCCAAGACTCCGAGCAGTACTTC. Protein sequence: CASSQDSEQYF.